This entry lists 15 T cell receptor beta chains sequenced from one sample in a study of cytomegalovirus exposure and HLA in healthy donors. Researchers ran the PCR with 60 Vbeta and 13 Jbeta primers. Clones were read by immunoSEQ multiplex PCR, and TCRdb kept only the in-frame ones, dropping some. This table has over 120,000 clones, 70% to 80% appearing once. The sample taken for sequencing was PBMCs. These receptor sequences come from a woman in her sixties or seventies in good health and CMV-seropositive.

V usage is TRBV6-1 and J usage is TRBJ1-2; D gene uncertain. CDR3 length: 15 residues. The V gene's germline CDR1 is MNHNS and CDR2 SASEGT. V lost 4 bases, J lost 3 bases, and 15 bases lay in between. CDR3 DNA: TGTGCCAGCAGTGCCCACAAACTGGCGGACTATGGCTACACCTTC. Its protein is CASSAHKLADYGYTF.

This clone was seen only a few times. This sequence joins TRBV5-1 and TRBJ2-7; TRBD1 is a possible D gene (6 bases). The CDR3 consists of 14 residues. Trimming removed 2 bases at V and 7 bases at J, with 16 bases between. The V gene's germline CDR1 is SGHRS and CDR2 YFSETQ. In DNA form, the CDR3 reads TGCGCCAGCAGCTTCGTGACAGGCGCTATGGAGCAGTACTTC. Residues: CASSFVTGAMEQYF.

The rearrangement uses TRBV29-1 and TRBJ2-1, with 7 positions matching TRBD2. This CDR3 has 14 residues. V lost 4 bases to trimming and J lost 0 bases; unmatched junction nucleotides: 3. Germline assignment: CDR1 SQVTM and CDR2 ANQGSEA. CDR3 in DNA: TGCAGCGTTGGTGGCGGGAGCTCCTACAATGAGCAGTTCTTC. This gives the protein CSVGGGSSYNEQFF.

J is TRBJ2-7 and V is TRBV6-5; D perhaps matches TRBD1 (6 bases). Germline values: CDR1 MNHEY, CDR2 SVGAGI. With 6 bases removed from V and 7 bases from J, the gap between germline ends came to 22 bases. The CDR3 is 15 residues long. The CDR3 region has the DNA TGTGCCAGCAGGATGGACAGTAACCCTCAAAGGGAGCAGTACTTC. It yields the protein CASRMDSNPQREQYF.

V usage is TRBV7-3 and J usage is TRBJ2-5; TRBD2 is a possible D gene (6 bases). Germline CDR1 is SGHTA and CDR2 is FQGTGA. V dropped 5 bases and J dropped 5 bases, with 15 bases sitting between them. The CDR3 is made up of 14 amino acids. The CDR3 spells CASSPLGGAETQYF. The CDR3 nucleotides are TGTGCCAGCAGCCCCTTGGGGGGAGCCGAGACCCAGTACTTC.

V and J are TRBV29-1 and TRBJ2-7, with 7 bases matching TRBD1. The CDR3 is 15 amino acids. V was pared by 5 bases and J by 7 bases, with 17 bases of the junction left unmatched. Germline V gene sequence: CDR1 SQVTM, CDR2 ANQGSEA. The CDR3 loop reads CSVTAQGTATREQYF. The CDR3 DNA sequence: TGCAGCGTTACCGCTCAAGGGACAGCTACTCGAGAGCAGTACTTC.

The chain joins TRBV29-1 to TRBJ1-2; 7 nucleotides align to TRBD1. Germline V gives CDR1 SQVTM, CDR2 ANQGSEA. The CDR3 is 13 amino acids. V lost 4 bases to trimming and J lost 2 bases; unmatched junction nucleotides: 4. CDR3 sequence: CSVGGQENYGYTF. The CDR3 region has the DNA TGCAGCGTTGGAGGACAGGAAAACTATGGCTACACCTTC.

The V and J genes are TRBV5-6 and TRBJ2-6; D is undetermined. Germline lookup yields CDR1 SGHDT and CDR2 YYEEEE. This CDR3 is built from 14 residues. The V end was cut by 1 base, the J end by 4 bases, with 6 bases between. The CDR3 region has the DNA TGTGCCAGCAGCTTGTCTAGAGGGGCCAACGTCCTGACTTTC. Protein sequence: CASSLSRGANVLTF.

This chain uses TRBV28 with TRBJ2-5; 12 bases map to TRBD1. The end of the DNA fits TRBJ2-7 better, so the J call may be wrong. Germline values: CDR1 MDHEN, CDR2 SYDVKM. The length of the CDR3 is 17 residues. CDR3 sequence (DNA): TGTGCCAGCAGTTATCCCGGGACAGGGGGCGGCTCCTACGAGCAGTACTTC. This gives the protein CASSYPGTGGGSYEQYF.

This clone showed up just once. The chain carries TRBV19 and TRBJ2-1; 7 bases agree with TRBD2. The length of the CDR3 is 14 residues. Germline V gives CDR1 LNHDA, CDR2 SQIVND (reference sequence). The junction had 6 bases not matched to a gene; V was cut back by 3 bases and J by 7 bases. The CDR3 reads CASSMVGGPNEQFF. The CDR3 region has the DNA TGTGCCAGTAGTATGGTGGGAGGGCCTAATGAGCAGTTCTTC.

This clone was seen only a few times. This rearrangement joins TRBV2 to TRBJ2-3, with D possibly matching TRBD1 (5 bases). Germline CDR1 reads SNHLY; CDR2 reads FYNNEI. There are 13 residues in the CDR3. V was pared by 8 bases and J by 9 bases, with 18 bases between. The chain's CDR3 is CASGWGGRETQYF. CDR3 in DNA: TGTGCCAGCGGCTGGGGCGGCAGGGAAACGCAGTATTTT.

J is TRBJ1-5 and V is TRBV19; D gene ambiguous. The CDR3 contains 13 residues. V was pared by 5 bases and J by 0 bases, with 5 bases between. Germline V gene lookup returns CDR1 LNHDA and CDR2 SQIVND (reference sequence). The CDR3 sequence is CASSYNSNQPQHF. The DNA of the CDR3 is TGTGCCAGTAGTTACAATAGCAATCAGCCCCAGCATTTT.

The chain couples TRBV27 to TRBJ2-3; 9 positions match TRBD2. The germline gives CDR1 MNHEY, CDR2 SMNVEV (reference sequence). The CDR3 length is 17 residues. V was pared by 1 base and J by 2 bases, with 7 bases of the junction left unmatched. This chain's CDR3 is CASSLLGLAFNTDTQYF. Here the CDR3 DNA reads TGTGCCAGCAGTTTATTGGGACTAGCATTTAACACAGATACGCAGTATTTT.

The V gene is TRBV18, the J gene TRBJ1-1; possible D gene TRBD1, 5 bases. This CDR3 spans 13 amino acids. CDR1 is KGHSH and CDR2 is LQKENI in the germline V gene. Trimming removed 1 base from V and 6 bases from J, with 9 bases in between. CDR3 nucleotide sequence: TGTGCCAGCTCACCACAGGGAGGGGCTGAAGCTTTCTTT. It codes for CASSPQGGAEAFF.

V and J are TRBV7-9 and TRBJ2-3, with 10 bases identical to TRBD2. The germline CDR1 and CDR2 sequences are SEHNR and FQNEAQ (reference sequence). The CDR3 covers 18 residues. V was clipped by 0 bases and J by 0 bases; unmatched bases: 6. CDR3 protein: CASSLAPKAGGSTDTQYF. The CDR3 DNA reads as TGTGCCAGCAGCTTAGCCCCCAAAGCGGGAGGGAGCACAGATACGCAGTATTTT.